Listed below are T cell receptor beta chains from one sample, sequenced in a study of blood T cell repertoires in COVID-19. TCRdb's table, derived via immunoSEQ multiplex PCR, lists solely in-frame clones and lacks some. There are 130,000 to 150,000 clones in the sample; roughly 84% occur only once, and over 2.5% lies in the top ten. Sequenced: peripheral blood. These receptors came from a human donor with acute or convalescent COVID-19. The donor label of this sample is uncertain. CDR3s include the opening cysteine and the closing phenylalanine or tryptophan. Each record gives: J gene, D gene, clone size, CDR3 length, V gene, CDR3 DNA, CDR3 protein. The D gene is left open where the match is weak. The size field is filled for only some rows; it gives once, few, many or a size class.

>TRBJ2-7|NA|NA|15|TRBV7-3
TGTGCCAGCAGCTTAAGGGACTCCGCCTCCTACGAGCAGTACTTC
CASSLRDSASYEQYF
>TRBJ1-4|TRBD1|NA|13|TRBV3-1/TRBV3-2
TGTGCCAGCAGCCAGGGGACAGCCGCCGGGCTGTTTTTT
CASSQGTAAGLFF
>TRBJ2-3|NA|NA|14|TRBV7-2
TGTGCCAGCAGCTCCTGGACAGATTCGAATACGCAGTATTTT
CASSSWTDSNTQYF
>TRBJ1-2|TRBD1|NA|15|TRBV7-9
TGTGCCAGCACACCCATGACAGGGAAGGGTAGTGGCTACACCTTC
CASTPMTGKGSGYTF
>TRBJ1-5|NA|few|13|TRBV19
TGTGCCAGTAGTACCATCAGCGATCAGCCCCAGCATTTT
CASSTISDQPQHF
>TRBJ1-2|NA|once|13|TRBV5-4
TGTGCCAGCAGCTTTGTCGGGTTGCAAGGCTACACCTTC
CASSFVGLQGYTF
>TRBJ1-2|NA|NA|14|TRBV5-1
TGCGCCAGCAGCCCTAGGACATTTTCCAATGGCTACACCTTC
CASSPRTFSNGYTF
>TRBJ2-3|TRBD2|NA|17|TRBV11-3
TGTGCCAGCAGCTTAGGGACTAGCGGCTCTAGCACAGATACGCAGTATTTT
CASSLGTSGSSTDTQYF
>TRBJ2-5|TRBD2|NA|16|TRBV9
TGTGCCAGCAGCTACGCTAGCGGGGGAGTAGGAGAGACCCAGTACTTC
CASSYASGGVGETQYF
>TRBJ1-1|TRBD1|NA|13|TRBV6-5
TGTGCCAGCAGTTACCAGGGGGACACTGAAGCTTTCTTT
CASSYQGDTEAFF
>TRBJ1-1|NA|once|16|TRBV9
TGTGCCAGCAGCGGACCCCTCGGGACAAAAAACACTGAAGCTTTCTTT
CASSGPLGTKNTEAFF
>TRBJ1-3|NA|once|16|TRBV18
TGTGCCAGCTCACCCAGGGGATCAAGCTCTGGAAACACCATATATTTT
CASSPRGSSSGNTIYF
>TRBJ1-1|NA|NA|17|TRBV5-1
TGCGCCAGCAGGCAGATTATGCGCGGGGTTGGGGGCACTGAAGCTTTCTTT
CASRQIMRGVGGTEAFF
>TRBJ1-3|NA|NA|14|TRBV30
TGTGCCTGGAGCCCCGGAGGGAGTGGAAACACCATATATTTT
CAWSPGGSGNTIYF
>TRBJ2-3|NA|NA|14|TRBV7-2
TGTGCCAGCAGCTTTGCGAGGGGCACAGATACGCAGTATTTT
CASSFARGTDTQYF
>TRBJ1-2|NA|NA|14|TRBV19
TGTGCCAGTAGTATAGGCAGCGGGGATGGTGGCTACACCTTC
CASSIGSGDGGYTF
>TRBJ1-5|NA|NA|12|TRBV24-1
TGTGCCACCAGCGCGGGGGAACAGCCCCAGCATTTT
CATSAGEQPQHF
>TRBJ2-5|NA|NA|17|TRBV7-6
TGTGCCAGCAGCTGGGGTATTCAAGGGGTTAGGGGGGAGACCCAGTACTTC
CASSWGIQGVRGETQYF
>TRBJ1-5|TRBD1|NA|16|TRBV6-1
TGTGCCAGCAGTGTAACGACAGGGTATAGCAATCAGCCCCAGCATTTT
CASSVTTGYSNQPQHF
>TRBJ2-5|NA|once|13|TRBV18
TGTGCCAGCTCACCAGGTGAACTGGAGACCCAGTACTTC
CASSPGELETQYF
>TRBJ1-1|TRBD1|few|16|TRBV19
TGTGCCAGTAGTCTCTCCTGGACAGGCATGAACACTGAAGCTTTCTTT
CASSLSWTGMNTEAFF
>TRBJ1-2|NA|NA|18|TRBV3-1/TRBV3-2
TGTGCCAGCAGCCATCTAATATCTGGACAGCTGAATAGGGAGGGCTACACCTTC
CASSHLISGQLNREGYTF
>TRBJ2-3|NA|NA|14|TRBV7-3
TGTGCCAGCAGCTTAGGCGGGACGATAGATACGCAGTATTTT
CASSLGGTIDTQYF
>TRBJ2-5|TRBD1|NA|14|TRBV28
TGTGCCAGCGTTGACAGGGGGGTAGCGAAGACCCAGTACTTC
CASVDRGVAKTQYF